The 26 T cell receptor beta chains below come from one sample, sequenced in a study of blood T cell repertoires in COVID-19. The data were produced by immunoSEQ multiplex PCR, yet TCRdb's version contains in-frame clones alone and is incomplete. The table lists roughly 230,000 clones, 90% of them singletons. The sample consisted of peripheral blood. Every receptor here comes from a woman in her fifties or sixties with COVID-19, enrolled during active disease.

The rearrangement uses TRBV9 and TRBJ2-7; D is possibly TRBD2 (5 bases). Germline-derived CDR1 and CDR2 are SGDLS and YYNGEE. V lost 0 bases and J 7 bases, leaving 14 bases between the germline ends. The CDR3 spans 14 residues. This CDR3 is CASSVGQFTGEQYF. The CDR3 coding sequence is TGTGCCAGCAGCGTAGGGCAGTTTACGGGGGAGCAGTACTTC.

This chain connects TRBV24-1 to TRBJ2-5; TRBD1 is a possible D gene (5 bases). V lost 4 bases and J 1 base, leaving 9 bases between the germline ends. The CDR3 sequence is 14 residues long. The germline CDR1 and CDR2 sequences are KGHDR and SFDVKD. In DNA form, the CDR3 reads TGTGCCACCAGTGACGCCGACAGCCAAGAGACCCAGTACTTC. Translated, it gives CATSDADSQETQYF.

J is TRBJ1-6 and V is TRBV5-1; D is perhaps TRBD1 (6 bases). The CDR3 consists of 14 residues. Germline CDR1 is SGHRS and CDR2 is YFSETQ. Trimming cost V 7 bases and J 5 bases, with 13 bases left between them. The CDR3 bases are TGCGCCAGCGGCCTGACAGGAGATAATTCACCCCTCCACTTT. Its protein product is CASGLTGDNSPLHF.

This chain uses TRBV7-3 with TRBJ2-1, with D maybe TRBD2 (6 bases). Germline assignment: CDR1 SGHTA and CDR2 FQGTGA. V lost 4 bases to trimming and J lost 6 bases, with 10 bases between them. The length of the CDR3 is 13 residues. The chain's CDR3 is CASSSGTRNEQFF. As DNA, the CDR3 is TGTGCCAGCAGCTCCGGGACTCGCAATGAGCAGTTCTTC.

This chain links TRBV9 with TRBJ1-5, with TRBD1 as a possible D gene (6 bases). Germline V gene lookup returns CDR1 SGDLS and CDR2 YYNGEE. There are 15 residues in the CDR3. V lost 4 bases, J lost 2 bases, and 13 bases lay in between. The CDR3 is CASSPTGMGNQPQHF. The CDR3, as DNA: TGTGCCAGCAGCCCCACAGGGATGGGCAATCAGCCCCAGCATTTT.

CDR3 residues: CASRTSPHEQYF. The CDR3 DNA reads TGTGCTAGTCGGACTAGTCCCCACGAGCAGTACTTC. This chain uses TRBV12-5 with TRBJ2-7; 7 bases are shared with TRBD2. V shed 8 bases, J shed 5 bases, and the junction held 6 bases outside the gene matches. The CDR3 extends over 12 amino acids. Germline V gene sequence: CDR1 LGHNT, CDR2 FRNRAP.

The chain carries TRBV27 and TRBJ1-1; tentative D call: TRBD1 (6 bases). Trimming removed 2 bases from V and 7 bases from J, with 14 bases in between. CDR3 length equals 14 residues. Germline V gene lookup returns CDR1 MNHEY and CDR2 SMNVEV (reference sequence). The DNA for the CDR3 is TGTGCCAGCAGTTTAGTCGGGGACATCGATGAAGCTTTCTTT. Protein: CASSLVGDIDEAFF.

This chain joins TRBV5-1 and TRBJ1-1; 8 positions agree with TRBD1. Germline CDR1 is SGHRS and CDR2 is YFSETQ. The J segment lost 5 bases and the V segment lost 4 bases, leaving 7 bases of the junction unmatched. The CDR3 extends over 14 amino acids. This CDR3 reads CASSGRQGITEAFF. For the CDR3, the DNA is TGCGCCAGCAGCGGGCGACAGGGGATAACTGAAGCTTTCTTT.

Only one count was recorded for this clone. The gene calls are TRBV5-1 and TRBJ2-5, with 7 nucleotides matching TRBD2. V shed 4 bases and J 0 bases; nucleotides not matched to a gene: 3. The CDR3 is 14 amino acids. Germline assignment: CDR1 SGHRS and CDR2 YFSETQ. The CDR3 DNA is TGCGCCAGCAGCCCCGGACTAGACCAAGAGACCCAGTACTTC. The encoded protein is CASSPGLDQETQYF.

V is TRBV19 and J is TRBJ1-4, with 7 bases identical to TRBD1. The V gene's germline CDR1 is LNHDA and CDR2 SQIVND (reference sequence). J gave up 1 base and V 1 base, and 6 bases lay outside the gene matches. The CDR3 covers 17 residues. This CDR3 reads CASSIGGQLLTNEKLFF. CDR3 DNA: TGTGCCAGTAGTATAGGGGGACAGTTATTAACTAATGAAAAACTGTTTTTT.

The rearrangement uses TRBV6-5 and TRBJ2-7, with D tentatively TRBD1 (5 bases). V lost 5 bases and J 6 bases, leaving 14 bases between the germline ends. CDR3 size: 13 residues. In germline, CDR1 is MNHEY, CDR2 SVGAGI. The CDR3: CASSNFRESEQYF. In DNA, the CDR3 is TGTGCCAGCAGTAATTTCAGGGAATCCGAGCAGTACTTC.

This rearrangement joins TRBV6-2 or TRBV6-3 to TRBJ1-1; TRBD1 matches 7 bases. The length of the CDR3 is 15 residues. V lost 4 bases and J lost 4; bases outside the gene matches: 9. The germline V gene encodes CDR1 MNHEY and CDR2 SVGEGT. The CDR3 DNA reads as TGTGCCAGCAGTTTGCTCGGGACAGAGGGCACTGAAGCTTTCTTT. Its protein is CASSLLGTEGTEAFF.

This chain connects TRBV5-1 to TRBJ1-4, with D uncertain. V lost 5 bases and J 0 bases, leaving 5 bases between the germline ends. The germline gives CDR1 SGHRS, CDR2 YFSETQ. This CDR3 spans 13 amino acids. The CDR3 DNA is TGCGCCAGCAGTCTTGCAACTAATGAAAAACTGTTTTTT. It encodes CASSLATNEKLFF.

The J gene is TRBJ2-7, the V gene TRBV7-2; D might be TRBD2 (5 bases). The CDR3 contains 13 residues. Germline V CDR1 and CDR2: SGHTA, FQGNSA. The ends were cut back, 5 bases at V and 2 bases at J, with 10 bases in the middle. The chain's CDR3 is CASSPGSPYEQYF. CDR3 in DNA: TGTGCCAGCAGCCCGGGGTCACCCTACGAGCAGTACTTC.

The count of this clone is one. The chain recombines TRBV2 with TRBJ1-4; 9 bases line up with TRBD1. This CDR3 is 14 amino acids long. Germline CDR1 reads SNHLY; CDR2 reads FYNNEI. The junction had 6 bases not matched to a gene; V was cut back by 6 bases and J by 7 bases. In nucleotides, the CDR3 is TGTGCCAGCAGGGGGGACAGGGTTAGTGAAAAACTGTTTTTT. This sequence encodes CASRGDRVSEKLFF.

The rearrangement links TRBV6-1 to TRBJ1-2; tentatively, D is TRBD1 (5 bases). V gave up 1 base and J gave up 8 bases, with 17 bases separating them. Germline values: CDR1 MNHNS, CDR2 SASEGT. This CDR3 is built from 15 residues. The CDR3 reads CASSEEGRGRPGYTF. Written as DNA, the CDR3 is TGTGCCAGCAGTGAAGAGGGGAGGGGCCGCCCGGGCTACACCTTC.

The chain is built from TRBV7-8 and TRBJ2-7; possible D gene TRBD2, 6 bases. The V gene's germline CDR1 is SGHVS and CDR2 FQNEAQ. V lost 5 bases to trimming and J lost 1 base, with 18 bases between them. The CDR3 extends over 16 amino acids. The CDR3 DNA is TGTGCCAGCAGCCGTCTTTTGGGGGGACCTTCCTACGAGCAGTACTTC. Amino acid sequence: CASSRLLGGPSYEQYF.

The chain links TRBV7-9 to TRBJ2-1, with D possibly being TRBD1 (5 bases). Between the trimmed V and J ends, which lost 5 bases and 5 bases, there was a span of 19 bases. CDR1 SEHNR and CDR2 FQNEAQ come from the germline V gene (reference sequence). The CDR3 covers 16 residues. In DNA form, the CDR3 reads TGTGCCAGCAGCCCACCGGTAGGCAGGGAAAACAATGAGCAGTTCTTC. It encodes CASSPPVGRENNEQFF.

This chain uses TRBV2 with TRBJ1-5; D not certain. In germline, CDR1 is SNHLY, CDR2 FYNNEI. The CDR3 runs 11 residues. V was shortened by 3 bases and J by 7 bases, with 4 bases between the two germline ends. CDR3 DNA: TGTGCCAGCAGTGACGGGCAGCCCCAGCATTTT. Its protein is CASSDGQPQHF.

The chain links TRBV7-2 to TRBJ1-1; TRBD1 matches at 12 bases. The CDR3 has 15 residues. J lost 3 bases, V lost 3 bases, and 2 bases had no gene match. Germline CDR1 and CDR2: SGHTA and FQGNSA. The CDR3 DNA reads TGTGCCAGCAGCTTGGGACAGGGGGCGGACACTGAAGCTTTCTTT. Its protein product is CASSLGQGADTEAFF.

V gene TRBV7-2 combines with J gene TRBJ1-2, with TRBD1 matching 8 bases. Germline trimming cut 5 bases from V and 4 bases from J; bases unmatched to any gene: 6. This CDR3 contains 14 residues. Germline V gene sequence: CDR1 SGHTA, CDR2 FQGNSA. The CDR3 sequence is CASSPGTGAYGYTF. CDR3 sequence (DNA): TGTGCCAGCAGCCCCGGGACAGGAGCCTATGGCTACACCTTC. Drawing the rest from reference TRBV7-2 and TRBJ1-2, the complete variable domain is GAGVSQSPSNKVTEKGKDVELRCDPISGHTALYWYRQSLGQGLEFLIYFQGNSAPDKSGLPSDRFSAERTGGSVSTLTIQRTQQEDSAVYLCASSPGTGAYGYTFGSGTRLTVV.

V gene TRBV7-3 combines with J gene TRBJ2-2; unclear D gene. The CDR3 is 12 residues long. V was clipped by 4 bases and J by 9 bases, with 9 bases between them. Looked up from germline, CDR1 is SGHTA and CDR2 is FQGTGA. In DNA form, the CDR3 reads TGTGCCAGCAGCTCTTCAGGCAGGGAGCTGTTTTTT. Its translation: CASSSSGRELFF.

The V call is TRBV6-6, the J call TRBJ2-2; TRBD1 matches 7 bases. The germline V gene has CDR1 MNHNY and CDR2 SVGAGI (reference sequence). CDR3 length: 13 amino acids. The trim removed 5 bases at V and 6 bases at J, leaving 3 bases unmatched. This chain's CDR3 is CASSGQVAGELFF. CDR3 coding DNA: TGTGCCAGCAGTGGACAGGTTGCCGGGGAGCTGTTTTTT.

This clone occurred a few times. The V and J genes are TRBV5-5 and TRBJ1-1, with 7 bases identical to TRBD1. The trim removed 0 bases at V and 1 base at J, leaving 9 bases unmatched. Germline CDR1 SGHKS, CDR2 YYEKEE (reference sequence). This CDR3 region has 17 residues. CDR3: CASSLEAGGSPNTEAFF. CDR3 nucleotides: TGTGCCAGCAGCTTGGAGGCAGGGGGGAGTCCGAACACTGAAGCTTTCTTT.

The chain uses TRBV2 and TRBJ1-6; 11 bases map to TRBD1. The CDR3 extends over 14 amino acids. Trimming at V came to 6 bases and at J to 6 bases, leaving 1 base not matched to a gene. Germline loops: CDR1 SNHLY, CDR2 FYNNEI. The CDR3 is CASRGTGGNSPLHF. Here the CDR3 DNA reads TGTGCCAGCAGGGGGACAGGGGGTAATTCACCCCTCCACTTT.

The chain joins TRBV5-6 to TRBJ2-7; 7 nucleotides line up with TRBD2. Germline assignment: CDR1 SGHDT and CDR2 YYEEEE. The V gene end was trimmed by 4 bases and the J gene end by 3 bases; junction bases not matched to a gene: 22. The length of the CDR3 is 19 residues. CDR3 protein: CASSLLPAGTPNKHYEQYF. DNA for the CDR3: TGTGCCAGCAGCCTATTGCCAGCGGGGACCCCGAATAAACACTACGAGCAGTACTTC.